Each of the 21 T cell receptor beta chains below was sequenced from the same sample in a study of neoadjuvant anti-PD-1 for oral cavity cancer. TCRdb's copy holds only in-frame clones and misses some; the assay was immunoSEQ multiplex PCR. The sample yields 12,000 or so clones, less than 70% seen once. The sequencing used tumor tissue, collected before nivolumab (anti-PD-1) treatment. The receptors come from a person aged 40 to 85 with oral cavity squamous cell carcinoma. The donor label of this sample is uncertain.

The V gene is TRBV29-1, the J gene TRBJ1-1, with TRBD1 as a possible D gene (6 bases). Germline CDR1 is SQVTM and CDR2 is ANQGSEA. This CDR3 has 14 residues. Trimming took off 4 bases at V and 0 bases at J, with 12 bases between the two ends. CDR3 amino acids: CSVGARGLNTEAFF. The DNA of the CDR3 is TGCAGCGTTGGGGCCAGGGGTCTGAACACTGAAGCTTTCTTT.

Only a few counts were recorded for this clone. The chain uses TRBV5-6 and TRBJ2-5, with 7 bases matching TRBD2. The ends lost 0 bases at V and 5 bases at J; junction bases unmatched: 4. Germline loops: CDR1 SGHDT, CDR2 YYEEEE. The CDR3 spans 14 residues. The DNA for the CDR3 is TGTGCCAGCAGCTTGGACGGGGGAGGGGAGACCCAGTACTTC. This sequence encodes CASSLDGGGETQYF.

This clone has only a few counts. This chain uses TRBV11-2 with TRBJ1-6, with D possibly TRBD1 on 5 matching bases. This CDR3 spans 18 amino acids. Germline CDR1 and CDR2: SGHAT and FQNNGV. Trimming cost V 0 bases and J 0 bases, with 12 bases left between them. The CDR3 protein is CASSLDGRGSSYNSPLHF. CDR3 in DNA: TGTGCCAGCAGCTTAGATGGGAGGGGAAGCTCCTATAATTCACCCCTCCACTTT.

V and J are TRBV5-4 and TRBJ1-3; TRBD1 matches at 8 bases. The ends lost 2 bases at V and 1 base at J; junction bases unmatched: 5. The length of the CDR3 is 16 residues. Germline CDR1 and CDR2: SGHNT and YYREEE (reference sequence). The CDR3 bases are TGTGCCAGCAGCTTAGGGCAGGGGGCGTCTGGAAACACCATATATTTT. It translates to CASSLGQGASGNTIYF.

The chain's CDR3 is CASIGGLGRMENTGELFF. Written as DNA, the CDR3 is TGCGCCAGCATAGGGGGGCTAGGGAGAATGGAGAACACCGGGGAGCTGTTTTTT. J is TRBJ2-2 and V is TRBV5-1; either TRBD1 or TRBD2 may fit D (6 bases each). V lost 6 bases to trimming and J lost 1 base, with 22 bases between them. CDR1 and CDR2 (germline): SGHRS, YFSETQ. CDR3 size: 18 residues.

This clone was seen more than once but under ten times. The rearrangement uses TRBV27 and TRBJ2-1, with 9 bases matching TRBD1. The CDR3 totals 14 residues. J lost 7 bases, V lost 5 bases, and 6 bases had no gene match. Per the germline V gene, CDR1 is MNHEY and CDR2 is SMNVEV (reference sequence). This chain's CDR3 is CASSGTGYFNEQFF. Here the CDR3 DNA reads TGTGCCAGCAGTGGGACAGGGTATTTTAATGAGCAGTTCTTC.

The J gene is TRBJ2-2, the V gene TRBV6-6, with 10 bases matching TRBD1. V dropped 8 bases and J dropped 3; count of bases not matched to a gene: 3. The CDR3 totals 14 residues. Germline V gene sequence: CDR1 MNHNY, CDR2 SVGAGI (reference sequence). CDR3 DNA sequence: TGTGCCAGCCGGGACAGGGGAGACACCGGGGAGCTGTTTTTT. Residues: CASRDRGDTGELFF.

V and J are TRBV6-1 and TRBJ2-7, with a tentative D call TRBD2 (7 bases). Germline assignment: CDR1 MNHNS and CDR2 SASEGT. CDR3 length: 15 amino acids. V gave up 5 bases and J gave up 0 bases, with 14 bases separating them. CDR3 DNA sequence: TGTGCCAGCAGTATTGGGGGGGCGGCCTCCTACGAGCAGTACTTC. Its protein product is CASSIGGAASYEQYF.

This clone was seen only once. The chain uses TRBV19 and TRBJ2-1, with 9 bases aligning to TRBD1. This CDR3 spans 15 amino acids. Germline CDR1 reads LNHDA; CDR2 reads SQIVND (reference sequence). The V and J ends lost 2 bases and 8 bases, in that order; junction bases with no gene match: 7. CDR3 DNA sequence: TGTGCCAGTAGTATATCCTCAACAGGGGGCGATGAGCAGTTCTTC. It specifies CASSISSTGGDEQFF.

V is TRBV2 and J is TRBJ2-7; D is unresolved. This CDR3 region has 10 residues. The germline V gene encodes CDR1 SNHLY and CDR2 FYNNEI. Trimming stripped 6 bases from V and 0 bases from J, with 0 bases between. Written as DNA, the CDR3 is TGTGCCAGCAGCTCCTACGAGCAGTACTTC. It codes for CASSSYEQYF.

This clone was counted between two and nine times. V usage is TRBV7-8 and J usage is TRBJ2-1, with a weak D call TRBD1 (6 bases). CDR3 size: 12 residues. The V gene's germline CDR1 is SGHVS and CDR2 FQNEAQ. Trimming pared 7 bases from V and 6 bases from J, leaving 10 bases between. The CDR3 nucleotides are TGTGCCAGCACCGAAGGGGGCAATGAGCAGTTCTTC. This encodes CASTEGGNEQFF.

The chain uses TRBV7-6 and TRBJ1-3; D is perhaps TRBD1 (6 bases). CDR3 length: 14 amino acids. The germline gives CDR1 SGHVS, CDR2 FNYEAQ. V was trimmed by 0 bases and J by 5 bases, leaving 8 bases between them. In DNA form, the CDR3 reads TGTGCCAGCAGCTTAGCGGACAGTCGAAACACCATATATTTT. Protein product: CASSLADSRNTIYF.

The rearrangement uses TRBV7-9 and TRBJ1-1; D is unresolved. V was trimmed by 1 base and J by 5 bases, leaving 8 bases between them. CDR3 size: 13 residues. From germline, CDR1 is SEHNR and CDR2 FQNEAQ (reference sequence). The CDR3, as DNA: TGTGCCAGCAGCTTAGGTGGGCTTACTGAAGCTTTCTTT. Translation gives CASSLGGLTEAFF.

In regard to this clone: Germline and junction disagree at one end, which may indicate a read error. The CDR3 coding sequence is TGTGCCAGCAGCCCAACCGGGACAGCTATACTAATTTTT. It encodes CASSPTGTAILIF. The V gene is TRBV7-9, the J gene TRBJ2-3; 7 positions agree with TRBD1. Looked up from germline, CDR1 is SEHNR and CDR2 is FQNEAQ (reference sequence). The CDR3 is 13 residues long.

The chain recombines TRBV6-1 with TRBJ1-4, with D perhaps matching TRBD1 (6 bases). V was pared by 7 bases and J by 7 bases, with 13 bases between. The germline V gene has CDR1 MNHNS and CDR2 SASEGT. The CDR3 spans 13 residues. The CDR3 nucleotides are TGTGCCAGCAAGTGGCAGGGGAGTGAAAAACTGTTTTTT. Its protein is CASKWQGSEKLFF.

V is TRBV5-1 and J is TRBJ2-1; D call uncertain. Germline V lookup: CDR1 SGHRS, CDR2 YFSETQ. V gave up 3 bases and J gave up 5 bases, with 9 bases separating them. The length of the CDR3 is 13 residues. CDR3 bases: TGCGCCAGCAGCTCACGGACGGACAATGAGCAGTTCTTC. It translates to CASSSRTDNEQFF.

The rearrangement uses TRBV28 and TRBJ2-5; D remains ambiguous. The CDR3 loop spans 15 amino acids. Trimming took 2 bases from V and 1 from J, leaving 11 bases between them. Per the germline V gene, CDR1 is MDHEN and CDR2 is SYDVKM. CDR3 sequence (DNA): TGTGCCAGCAGTTTAGGAGAGGCGACCCAAGAGACCCAGTACTTC. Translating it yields CASSLGEATQETQYF.

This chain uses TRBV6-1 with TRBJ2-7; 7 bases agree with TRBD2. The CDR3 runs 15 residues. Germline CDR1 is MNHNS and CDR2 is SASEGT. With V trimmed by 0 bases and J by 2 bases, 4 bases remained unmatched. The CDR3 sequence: CASSEAGGRTYEQYF. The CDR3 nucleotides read TGTGCCAGCAGTGAAGCGGGGGGGAGAACCTACGAGCAGTACTTC.

This chain's CDR3 is CASLQGANQGEQFF. CDR3 bases: TGTGCCAGCCTCCAAGGAGCGAACCAGGGTGAGCAGTTCTTC. The V gene is TRBV27, the J gene TRBJ2-1, with a weak D call TRBD1 (5 bases). Trimming cost V 8 bases and J 9 bases, with 20 bases left between them. Per the germline V gene, CDR1 is MNHEY and CDR2 is SMNVEV (reference sequence). The CDR3 runs 14 residues.

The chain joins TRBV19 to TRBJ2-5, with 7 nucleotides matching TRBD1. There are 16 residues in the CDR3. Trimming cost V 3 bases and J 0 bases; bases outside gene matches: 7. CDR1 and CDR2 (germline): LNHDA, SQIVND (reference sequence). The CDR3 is CASSIRTQGYQETQYF. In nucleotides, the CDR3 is TGTGCCAGTAGTATCCGAACACAGGGGTACCAAGAGACCCAGTACTTC. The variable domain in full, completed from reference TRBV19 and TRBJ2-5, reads DGGITQSPKYLFRKEGQNVTLSCEQNLNHDAMYWYRQDPGQGLRLIYYSQIVNDFQKGDIAEGYSVSREKKESFPLTVTSAQKNPTAFYLCASSIRTQGYQETQYFGPGTRLLVL.

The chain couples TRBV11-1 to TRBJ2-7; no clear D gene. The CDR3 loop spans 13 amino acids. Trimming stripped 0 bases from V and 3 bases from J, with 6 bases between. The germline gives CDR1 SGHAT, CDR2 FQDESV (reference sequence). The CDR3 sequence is CASSLAKHYEQYF. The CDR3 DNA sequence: TGTGCCAGCAGCTTAGCCAAGCACTACGAGCAGTACTTC.